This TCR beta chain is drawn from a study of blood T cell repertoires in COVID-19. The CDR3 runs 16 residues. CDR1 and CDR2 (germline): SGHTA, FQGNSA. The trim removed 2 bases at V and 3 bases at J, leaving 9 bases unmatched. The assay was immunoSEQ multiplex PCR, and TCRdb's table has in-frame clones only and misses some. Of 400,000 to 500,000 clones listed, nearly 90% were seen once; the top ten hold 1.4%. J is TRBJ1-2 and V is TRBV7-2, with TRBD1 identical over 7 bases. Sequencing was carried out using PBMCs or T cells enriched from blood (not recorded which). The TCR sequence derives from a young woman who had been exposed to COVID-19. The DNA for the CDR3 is TGTGCCAGCAGCTTACGGGACAGCACTCCCTACTATGGCTACACCTTC. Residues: CASSLRDSTPYYGYTF.